Reported below is one T cell receptor (beta chain). Its antigen remains unknown. V gave up 1 base and J gave up 7 bases, with 19 bases separating them. This CDR3 comprises 16 residues. CDR1 SNHLY and CDR2 FYNNEI come from the germline V gene. Constant-region reverse primers amplified full-length variable regions, followed by semi-nested Nested Universal Primer A PCR. TCRdb re-called the 5' RACE reads through MiXCR, storing one row per CDR3 protein. Counted here are about 40,000 distinct CDR3 sequences, more than 20% occurring once; the ten biggest clones make up roughly 4.5%. Findings and limits, study-wide: Tumor-infiltrating Treg TCR alpha and beta sequences overlapped most with tumor naive CD4+ T cells, then blood naive. Larger-cohort validation covered only one TCR beta V-J rearrangement. Tumor memory CD4+ T cell TCR gene usage clustered with blood and lymph node memory CD4+ cells and lymph node naive CD4+ cells.

Tregs were sorted as CD4+CD25+CD127-/low cells. The source of this sequence is a female donor with breast cancer. Sequencing input: Tregs sorted from a lymph node. The J gene is TRBJ1-1, the V gene TRBV2; no firm D call. Here the CDR3 reads CASSEDPLRGIYEAFF. CDR3 DNA: TGTGCCAGCAGTGAAGACCCCTTACGAGGGATTTATGAAGCTTTCTTT.